This T cell receptor (beta chain) was observed in a study of blood T cell repertoires in COVID-19. As for the study in general: Sites across the United States, Italy and Spain contributed samples from acute and convalescent COVID-19.

Germline-derived CDR1 and CDR2 are MNHEY and SVGAGI. V lost 6 bases and J lost 5; bases outside the gene matches: 11. CDR3 size: 15 residues. Generated by immunoSEQ multiplex PCR, the TCRdb table keeps only in-frame clones and is missing some. The table includes under 300,000 clones, roughly 80% detected once. Sample: peripheral blood. This receptor was obtained from a woman aged 18-29 years with acute or convalescent COVID-19. This chain joins TRBV6-5 and TRBJ2-7; 9 nucleotides match TRBD1. CDR3 protein: CASSLRTGEDHEQYF. Written as DNA, the CDR3 is TGTGCCAGCAGCCTCCGGACAGGGGAAGACCACGAGCAGTACTTC.